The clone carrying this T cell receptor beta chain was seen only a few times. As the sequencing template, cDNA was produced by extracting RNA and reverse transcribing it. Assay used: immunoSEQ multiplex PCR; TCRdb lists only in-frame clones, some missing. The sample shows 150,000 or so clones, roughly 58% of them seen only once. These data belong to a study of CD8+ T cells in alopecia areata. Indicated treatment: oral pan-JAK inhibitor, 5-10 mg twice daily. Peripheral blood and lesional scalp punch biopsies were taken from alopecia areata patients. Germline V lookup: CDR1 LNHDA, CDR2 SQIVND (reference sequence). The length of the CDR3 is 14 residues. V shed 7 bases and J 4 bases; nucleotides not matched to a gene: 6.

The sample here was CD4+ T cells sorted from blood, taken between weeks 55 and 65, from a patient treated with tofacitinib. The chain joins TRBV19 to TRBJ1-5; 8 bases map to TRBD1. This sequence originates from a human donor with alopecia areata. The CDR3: CASMLGQGNQPQHF. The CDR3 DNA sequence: TGTGCCAGTATGTTAGGACAGGGTAATCAGCCCCAGCATTTT.